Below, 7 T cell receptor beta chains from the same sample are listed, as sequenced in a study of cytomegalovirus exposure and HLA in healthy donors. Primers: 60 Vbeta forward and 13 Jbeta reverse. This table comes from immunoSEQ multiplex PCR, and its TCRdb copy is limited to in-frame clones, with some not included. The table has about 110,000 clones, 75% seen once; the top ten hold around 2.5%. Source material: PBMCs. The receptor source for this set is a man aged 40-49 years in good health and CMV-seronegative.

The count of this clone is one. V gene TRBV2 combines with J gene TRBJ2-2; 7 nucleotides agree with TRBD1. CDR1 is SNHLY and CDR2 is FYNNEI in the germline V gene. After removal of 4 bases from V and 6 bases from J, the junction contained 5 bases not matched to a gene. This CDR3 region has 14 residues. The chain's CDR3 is CASSVLQGPGELFF. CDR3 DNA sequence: TGTGCCAGCAGTGTTTTACAGGGGCCCGGGGAGCTGTTTTTT.

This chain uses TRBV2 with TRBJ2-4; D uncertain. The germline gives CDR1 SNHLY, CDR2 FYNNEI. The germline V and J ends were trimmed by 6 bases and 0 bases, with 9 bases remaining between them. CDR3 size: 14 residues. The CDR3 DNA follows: TGTGCCAGCAGGGAACTTTTAGCCAAAAACATTCAGTACTTC. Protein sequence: CASRELLAKNIQYF.

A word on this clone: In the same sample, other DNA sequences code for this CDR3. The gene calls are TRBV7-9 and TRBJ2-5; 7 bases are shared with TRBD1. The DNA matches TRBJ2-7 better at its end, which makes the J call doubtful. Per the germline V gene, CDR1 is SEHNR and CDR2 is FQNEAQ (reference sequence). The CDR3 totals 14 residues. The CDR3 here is CASSLGGQNYEQYF. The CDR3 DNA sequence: TGTGCCAGCAGCTTAGGGGGACAGAACTACGAGCAGTACTTC.

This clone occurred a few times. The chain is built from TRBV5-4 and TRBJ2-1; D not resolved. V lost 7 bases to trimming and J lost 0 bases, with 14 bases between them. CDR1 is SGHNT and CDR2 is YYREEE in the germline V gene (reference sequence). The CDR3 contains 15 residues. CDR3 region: CASRQSVSSYNEQFF. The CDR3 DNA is TGTGCCAGCCGCCAGAGCGTAAGCTCCTACAATGAGCAGTTCTTC.

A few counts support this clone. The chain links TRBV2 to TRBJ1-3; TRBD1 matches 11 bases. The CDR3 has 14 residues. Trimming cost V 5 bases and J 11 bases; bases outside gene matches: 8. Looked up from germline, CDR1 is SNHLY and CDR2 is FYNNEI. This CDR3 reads CASSLDRGLLPIYF. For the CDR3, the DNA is TGTGCCAGCAGTTTGGACAGGGGGCTCCTCCCCATATATTTT.

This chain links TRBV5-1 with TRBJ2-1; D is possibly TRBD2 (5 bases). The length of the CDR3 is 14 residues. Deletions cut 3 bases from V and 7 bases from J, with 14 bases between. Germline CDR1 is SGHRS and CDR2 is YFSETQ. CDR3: CASSSSLPRNEQFF. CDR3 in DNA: TGCGCCAGCAGCTCTAGCCTCCCGAGGAATGAGCAGTTCTTC.

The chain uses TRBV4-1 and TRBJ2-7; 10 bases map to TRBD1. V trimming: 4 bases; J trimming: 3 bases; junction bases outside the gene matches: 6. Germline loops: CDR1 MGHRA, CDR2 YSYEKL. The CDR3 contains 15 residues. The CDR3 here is CASSRGQGVDYEQYF. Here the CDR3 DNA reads TGCGCCAGCAGCCGTGGACAGGGGGTCGACTACGAGCAGTACTTC.